Included here is one TCR beta chain sequence, with context. The specificity of this receptor is unknown. Within one base of it there is no much larger clone, and no base qualities were kept. This sample stems from a study of blood T cell repertoires in COVID-19 (dated by TCRdb to 2019 to 2021). For the study in its entirety: The collaborator samples originated in the United States, Italy and Spain and spanned the acute and convalescent phases of COVID-19. The samples were drawn from two sources: the first 160 participants of the ongoing ImmuneRACE study, and 1,200 or so subjects contributed by 6 global collaborators. A de-identified subject ID, COVID-19 status, age in years and sex were almost always included in the sample metadata. A freely available public database, intended as a resource for researchers studying the immune response to SARS-CoV-2, is where the repertoires were released. The dataset comprised deeply sampled blood TCRbeta repertoires from subjects exposed to, actively infected with, or recovered from COVID-19. The material from the prospective study consisted of cDNA or gDNA derived from T cells, B-cell-depleted T cells, or PBMCs. Where available, HLA class I and class II types were obtained from metadata supplied by the sample provider rather than from assay-based typing.

What the authors observed across the whole study: Clinical and demographic metadata were provided uncurated, with the amount varying by source and participant.

The collaborating institutions used their own protocols to collect whole blood in K2EDTA tubes. For TCRbeta analysis, collaborator samples were shipped as frozen whole blood, as isolated PBMCs, or as DNA extracted from either sample type. Its CDR3 holds 15 amino acids, cysteine through phenylalanine. The retained sequence is limited to the CDR3, 45 bases, with the frame set at the first base. From the germline V gene, CDR1 is SGHVS and CDR2 is FQNEAQ. V loses 5 bases at its end and J loses 4 bases; junction bases beyond the gene matches: 9. TCRbeta CDR3 regions were amplified from genomic DNA using the immunoSEQ Assay, a bias-controlled multiplex PCR. The authors' pipeline ran thus. The number of nucleated cells in each sample was estimated by amplification of reference gene primers within the assay. Sequence reads were collapsed and filtered to measure the absolute abundance of every unique TCRbeta CDR3 rearrangement. Productive Simpson clonality was computed per sample as the square root of Simpson's diversity index over productive rearrangements. Drawn from immuneACCESS, this table holds only the in-frame rearrangements with V and J called that TCRdb kept. Clones are partly lost; checked studies trace under half to an unresolved V gene and leave the rest unexplained. V and J calls and clone size follow that table, whereas D and trimming were derived from the DNA. The sample table holds roughly 100,000 clones, of which around nine tenths were seen once. The ten largest clonotypes hold around 5% of the sample.

The clonotype originates from a man between 45 and 60 years old with acute or convalescent COVID-19. Source material: peripheral blood. This receptor chain uses TRBV7-8 and TRBJ2-3; the central 7 bases match TRBD1. The bases read TGTGCCAGCAGCAATCGACAGGGTTCAGCAGATACGCAGTATTTT. Protein translation: CASSNRQGSADTQYF.